This is a list of T cell receptor beta chains from one sample in a study of CD8 T cells in Susac syndrome. TCRdb reprocessed the immunoSEQ multiplex PCR reads via MiXCR and lists one record per CDR3 protein. The data show roughly 120,000 distinct CDR3 sequences, about 92% seen once. Sequencing was done on a sample of CD4+ T cells from PBMCs. The receptors originated from a human donor with multiple sclerosis. Both conserved end residues are part of each CDR3. Each record gives: D gene, J gene, clone size, V gene, CDR3 DNA, CDR3 protein. The D gene is left open where the match is weak. Where a row states a size, it is once, few, many or the class of an expanded clone; other rows omit it.

D gene: TRBD1
J gene: TRBJ2-2
clone size: .
V gene: TRBV12-3/TRBV12-4
CDR3 DNA: TGTGCCAGCAGCCGAGACAGGGGGAGCGCCGGGGAGCTGTTTTTT
CDR3 protein: CASSRDRGSAGELFF

D gene: .
J gene: TRBJ1-6
clone size: .
V gene: TRBV5-1
CDR3 DNA: TGCGCCAGCAGCTTGTCCCAGGACGTCTCACCCCTCCACTTT
CDR3 protein: CASSLSQDVSPLHF

D gene: .
J gene: TRBJ1-2
clone size: .
V gene: TRBV27
CDR3 DNA: TGTGCCAGCAGCCGCGGGAGGGGCGGCTATGGCTACACCTTC
CDR3 protein: CASSRGRGGYGYTF

D gene: TRBD1
J gene: TRBJ1-1
clone size: .
V gene: TRBV9
CDR3 DNA: TGTGCCAGCAGCGGATCCGGGACAGTGAACACTGAAGCTTTCTTT
CDR3 protein: CASSGSGTVNTEAFF

D gene: TRBD1
J gene: TRBJ1-2
clone size: .
V gene: TRBV24-1
CDR3 DNA: TGTGCCACCAGTGATTCGCAGGACAGGACGAACTATGGCTACACCTTC
CDR3 protein: CATSDSQDRTNYGYTF

D gene: .
J gene: TRBJ2-7
clone size: .
V gene: TRBV20-1
CDR3 DNA: TGCAGTGCTAGTCCGGACACTTACGAGCAGTACTTC
CDR3 protein: CSASPDTYEQYF

D gene: TRBD2
J gene: TRBJ2-2
clone size: .
V gene: TRBV20-1
CDR3 DNA: TGCAGTGCTCACCGAAGCGGGGGGGCCGCCGGGGAGCTGTTTTTT
CDR3 protein: CSAHRSGGAAGELFF

D gene: TRBD1
J gene: TRBJ2-2
clone size: .
V gene: TRBV6-1
CDR3 DNA: TGTGCCAGCACTCGGGACAGGGGGAACACCGGGGAGCTGTTTTTT
CDR3 protein: CASTRDRGNTGELFF

D gene: .
J gene: TRBJ2-4
clone size: .
V gene: TRBV7-2
CDR3 DNA: TGTGCCAGCAGCTCTAAGGGGACACTTCACATTCAGTACTTC
CDR3 protein: CASSSKGTLHIQYF

D gene: TRBD1
J gene: TRBJ2-5
clone size: .
V gene: TRBV7-2
CDR3 DNA: TGTGCCAGCAGCTTCGTGACAGGGAAAGAGACCCAGTACTTC
CDR3 protein: CASSFVTGKETQYF

D gene: .
J gene: TRBJ1-6
clone size: .
V gene: TRBV4-3
CDR3 DNA: TGCGCCAGCAGCCAAGATGACGGACCCTCTTCACCCCTCCACTTT
CDR3 protein: CASSQDDGPSSPLHF

D gene: .
J gene: TRBJ1-6
clone size: .
V gene: TRBV28
CDR3 DNA: TGTGCCAGCAGTTTAAAGTTGCGGGGGAGCTCCTATAATTCACCCCTCCACTTT
CDR3 protein: CASSLKLRGSSYNSPLHF

D gene: TRBD1
J gene: TRBJ2-1
clone size: .
V gene: TRBV6-2/TRBV6-3
CDR3 DNA: TGTGCCAGCACCCGAAACAGGGGTAACACCTACAATGAGCAGTTCTTC
CDR3 protein: CASTRNRGNTYNEQFF

D gene: .
J gene: TRBJ1-1
clone size: .
V gene: TRBV5-1
CDR3 DNA: TGCGCCAGCAGCGGAAGGTATCGGGAGGACACTGAAGCTTTCTTT
CDR3 protein: CASSGRYREDTEAFF

D gene: .
J gene: TRBJ2-2
clone size: .
V gene: TRBV19
CDR3 DNA: TGTGCCAGTAGTATCCCCACCCCCAGCAGAGTGAACACCGGGGAGCTGTTTTTT
CDR3 protein: CASSIPTPSRVNTGELFF

D gene: .
J gene: TRBJ2-5
clone size: .
V gene: TRBV7-8
CDR3 DNA: TGTGCCAGCAGCCCTCTTTGGGCAGCCTACCAAGAGACCCAGTACTTC
CDR3 protein: CASSPLWAAYQETQYF

D gene: TRBD2
J gene: TRBJ2-2
clone size: .
V gene: TRBV5-4
CDR3 DNA: TGTGCCAGCAGCTTGGCCGGGGGGGCGGGGGAGCTGTTTTTT
CDR3 protein: CASSLAGGAGELFF

D gene: .
J gene: TRBJ2-5
clone size: .
V gene: TRBV5-4
CDR3 DNA: TGTGCCAGCAGCTTGGGACAGGTGAACCAAGAGACCCAGTACTTC
CDR3 protein: CASSLGQVNQETQYF

D gene: .
J gene: TRBJ2-5
clone size: once
V gene: TRBV30
CDR3 DNA: TGTGCCTGGATCACCCACGGGGAGACCCAGTACTTC
CDR3 protein: CAWITHGETQYF

D gene: TRBD2
J gene: TRBJ2-1
clone size: .
V gene: TRBV6-5
CDR3 DNA: TGTGCCAGCAGTTCGCCGGCGACTAGCGGTTACAATGAGCAGTTCTTC
CDR3 protein: CASSSPATSGYNEQFF

D gene: .
J gene: TRBJ2-6
clone size: .
V gene: TRBV9
CDR3 DNA: TGTGCCAGCAGCGCCGGGGTCAGGGGATCTGGGGCCAACGTCCTGACTTTC
CDR3 protein: CASSAGVRGSGANVLTF

D gene: .
J gene: TRBJ1-2
clone size: .
V gene: TRBV2
CDR3 DNA: TGTGCCAGCAGTGAGCCCAGGAATTGGGGCTACACCTTC
CDR3 protein: CASSEPRNWGYTF

D gene: TRBD2
J gene: TRBJ2-1
clone size: .
V gene: TRBV5-1
CDR3 DNA: TGCGCCAGCAGCTTGGGACTAGCGGGGAGGTTCTTC
CDR3 protein: CASSLGLAGRFF

D gene: .
J gene: TRBJ2-4
clone size: .
V gene: TRBV6-2/TRBV6-3
CDR3 DNA: TGTGCCAGCAGCCCGAAGTACGGCATTCAGTACTTC
CDR3 protein: CASSPKYGIQYF

D gene: .
J gene: TRBJ1-6
clone size: .
V gene: TRBV4-1
CDR3 DNA: TGCGCCAGCAGCCAAGGTACGGGTTCACCCCTCCACTTT
CDR3 protein: CASSQGTGSPLHF

D gene: .
J gene: TRBJ1-3
clone size: .
V gene: TRBV11-2
CDR3 DNA: TGTGCCAGCAGATCCTTGGTTGGGGGCTCTGGAAACACCATATATTTT
CDR3 protein: CASRSLVGGSGNTIYF

D gene: .
J gene: TRBJ1-1
clone size: .
V gene: TRBV5-1
CDR3 DNA: TGCGCCAGCAGCTTTCAGAACACTGAAGCTTTCTTT
CDR3 protein: CASSFQNTEAFF

D gene: .
J gene: TRBJ2-3
clone size: .
V gene: TRBV5-6
CDR3 DNA: TGTGCCAGCAGCACCCCACCCCGAGTTACGCAGTATTTT
CDR3 protein: CASSTPPRVTQYF

D gene: .
J gene: TRBJ1-3
clone size: .
V gene: TRBV6-5
CDR3 DNA: TGTGCCAGCAGTTACTCGCCCGCCAGCTCAAATGGAAACACCATATATTTT
CDR3 protein: CASSYSPASSNGNTIYF

D gene: .
J gene: TRBJ1-5
clone size: once
V gene: TRBV6-1
CDR3 DNA: TGTGCCAGCACTGAGTACGTCAATCAGCCCCAGCATTTT
CDR3 protein: CASTEYVNQPQHF

D gene: .
J gene: TRBJ1-1
clone size: few
V gene: TRBV2
CDR3 DNA: TGTGCCAGCTCGTACAGGACGAACACTGAAGCTTTCTTT
CDR3 protein: CASSYRTNTEAFF

D gene: .
J gene: TRBJ2-5
clone size: once
V gene: TRBV7-8
CDR3 DNA: TGTGCCAGCAGCTTAGCTGGGGGAGAGACCCAGTACTTC
CDR3 protein: CASSLAGGETQYF

D gene: .
J gene: TRBJ1-1
clone size: .
V gene: TRBV12-3/TRBV12-4
CDR3 DNA: TGTGCCAGCCATCCGGACGGAAGTCTCACTGAAGCTTTCTTT
CDR3 protein: CASHPDGSLTEAFF

D gene: TRBD2
J gene: TRBJ2-3
clone size: .
V gene: TRBV7-2
CDR3 DNA: TGTGCCAGCAGCTTTAGCGGGGGGGCAGATACGCAGTATTTT
CDR3 protein: CASSFSGGADTQYF

D gene: .
J gene: TRBJ2-3
clone size: .
V gene: TRBV11-2
CDR3 DNA: TGTGCCAGCATCAACCGGGACCTCACAGATACGCAGTATTTT
CDR3 protein: CASINRDLTDTQYF

D gene: .
J gene: TRBJ1-1
clone size: .
V gene: TRBV7-6
CDR3 DNA: TGTGCCAGCAGCTTGACCGCTTTGAACACTGAAGCTTTCTTT
CDR3 protein: CASSLTALNTEAFF

D gene: .
J gene: TRBJ2-2
clone size: .
V gene: TRBV6-5
CDR3 DNA: TGTGCCAGCAGGGACTTCTTCTCCGGGGAGCTGTTTTTT
CDR3 protein: CASRDFFSGELFF

D gene: .
J gene: TRBJ2-5
clone size: .
V gene: TRBV5-6
CDR3 DNA: TGTGCCAGCAGCTTTAGCGGTCGGGAGACCCAGTACTTC
CDR3 protein: CASSFSGRETQYF

D gene: .
J gene: TRBJ2-4
clone size: .
V gene: TRBV11-3
CDR3 DNA: TGTGCCAGCGGCGGGGCCATCAAAAACATTCAGTACTTC
CDR3 protein: CASGGAIKNIQYF

D gene: .
J gene: TRBJ2-1
clone size: once
V gene: TRBV12-3/TRBV12-4
CDR3 DNA: TGTGCCAGCAGTTCCTCGCGGGCCAGAAGCTCCTACAATGAGCAGTTCTTC
CDR3 protein: CASSSSRARSSYNEQFF

D gene: TRBD1
J gene: TRBJ1-5
clone size: .
V gene: TRBV28
CDR3 DNA: TGTGCCAGCAGCCCCTCAGGGGGCGTTCATCAGCCCCAGCATTTT
CDR3 protein: CASSPSGGVHQPQHF